This is a list of T cell receptor beta chains from one sample in a study of shared clonotypes between healthy human individuals. Sequenced by immunoSEQ multiplex PCR; TCRdb stores in-frame clones only, minus some. The data show roughly 1,600,000 clones, with around 98.5% seen just once and about 0.4% held by the top ten. Sequenced sample: naive CD4+ T cells sorted from blood. The receptors here all came from a man aged 25-45 years in good health. Each CDR3 is given with its conserved first and last residue. The order of the fields is D gene, V gene, J gene, CDR3 DNA, CDR3 protein. D genes are given only for firm matches.

NA,TRBV18,TRBJ2-7,TGTGCCAGCTCACCACCTGGACAGCGCTCCTACGAGCAGTACTTC,CASSPPGQRSYEQYF
NA,TRBV18,TRBJ2-7,TGTGCCAGCTCACCACCGGCAGTGAGCTCCTACGAGCAGTACTTC,CASSPPAVSSYEQYF
NA,TRBV18,TRBJ2-2,TGTGCCAGCTCACCTAAAGCCGGAGGCTCCGGGGAGCTGTTTTTT,CASSPKAGGSGELFF
NA,TRBV19,TRBJ2-1,TGTGCCAGTAGGCCCGACCCGGTTGGCTCCTACAATGAGCAGTTCTTC,CASRPDPVGSYNEQFF
TRBD1,TRBV9,TRBJ1-1,TGTGCCAGCAGTGGACAGGGAAGGGAGATAGCTGAAGCTTTCTTT,CASSGQGREIAEAFF
TRBD2,TRBV5-1,TRBJ2-1,TGCGCCAGCAGCTTCGCCGGGACTAGCGGGACCATGAGCTCCTACAATGAGCAGTTCTTC,CASSFAGTSGTMSSYNEQFF
TRBD1,TRBV19,TRBJ2-7,TGTGCCAGTAGTCCGCGGACAGGGTTACCCTACGAGCAGTACTTC,CASSPRTGLPYEQYF
TRBD1,TRBV11-1,TRBJ2-2,TGTGCCACCCGACAGGGCGGGAACACCGGGGAGCTGTTTTTT,CATRQGGNTGELFF
TRBD2,TRBV7-3,TRBJ2-1,TGTGCCAGCAGCAAGGGACTAGCGGGAGACAATGAGCAGTTCTTC,CASSKGLAGDNEQFF
NA,TRBV28,TRBJ2-1,TGTGCCGCCGGGGAGGACCGCAATGAGCAGTTCTTC,CAAGEDRNEQFF
TRBD2,TRBV7-8,TRBJ2-5,TGTGCCAGCAGCTACGGGTCCCAGGTCCATAGCGGGAACTCCAGTGAGACCCAGTACTTC,CASSYGSQVHSGNSSETQYF
TRBD2,TRBV18,TRBJ2-1,TGTGCCAGCTCACCACCCGGACTAGCGGGACTCAATGAGCAGTTCTTC,CASSPPGLAGLNEQFF
NA,TRBV7-2,TRBJ1-5,TGTGCCAGCAGCTTCCGAGTCCTTAGCAATCAGCCCCAGCATTTT,CASSFRVLSNQPQHF
NA,TRBV29-1,TRBJ1-1,TGCAGCGCCGGGGCCAGGTTCATGAACACTGAAGCTTTCTTT,CSAGARFMNTEAFF
NA,TRBV5-5,TRBJ2-1,TGTGCCAGCAGCTTGGACTCGAGCTCCTACAATGAGCAGTTCTTC,CASSLDSSSYNEQFF
NA,TRBV21-1,TRBJ2-7,TGTGCCACCTCCGTGACCTACGAGCAGTACTTC,CATSVTYEQYF
NA,TRBV6-6,TRBJ2-5,TGTGCCAGCAGTTACTCGCCTCCAATGGATCGAGAGACCCAGTACTTC,CASSYSPPMDRETQYF
NA,TRBV10-3,TRBJ2-6,TGTGCCATCAGTCCCAGTCTGGTTGGGGCCAACGTCCTGACTTTC,CAISPSLVGANVLTF
NA,TRBV4-1,TRBJ2-3,TGCGCCAGCAGCCAAGAATCCGGAGATGGGGATACGCAGTATTTT,CASSQESGDGDTQYF